This T cell receptor beta chain emerged from a study of identical twins. Study findings and constraints: Monozygotic twins shared more out-of-frame TCR alpha than recombination models predicted.

TCRdb passed the 5' RACE reads through MiXCR, listing each CDR3 protein once. The sample lists 450,000 or so distinct CDR3 sequences, roughly a quarter occurring once. A word on this clonotype: Antigen unknown.

This CDR3 is built from 16 residues. V shed 0 bases, J shed 0 bases, and the junction held 1 base outside the gene matches. CDR1 SGHRS and CDR2 YFSETQ come from the germline V gene. This same sample was also taken into another study, of T cells expressing NK-cell markers. That work states: Sorted CD3+CD56-NKG2C+, CD3+CD56+NKG2C+ and CD3+CD56+NKG2C- T cells supplied the TCR beta repertoires. Among the experiments, several used an anti-gamma-delta TCR antibody to restrict sorting to alpha-beta TCR T cells. These clonotypes also led the CD3+CD56-NKG2C+ fraction in a few donors.

J is TRBJ2-3 and V is TRBV5-1; 10 bases are shared with TRBD1. The TCR comes from a woman aged 18-29 years in good health. What was sequenced was CD4+ T cells sorted from blood. The CDR3: CASSLGTGGSTDTQYF. The CDR3 DNA reads TGCGCCAGCAGCTTGGGGACAGGGGGGAGCACAGATACGCAGTATTTT. Together with reference TRBV5-1 and TRBJ2-3, the CDR3 gives the full variable domain: KAGVTQTPRYLIKTRGQQVTLSCSPISGHRSVSWYQQTPGQGLQFLFEYFSETQRNKGNFPGRFSGRQFSNSRSEMNVSTLELGDSALYLCASSLGTGGSTDTQYFGPGTRLTVL.